This TCR beta chain was captured in a study of OX40 agonist ivuxolimab in advanced cancers. Repertoires were generated with immunoSEQ multiplex PCR, while TCRdb's copy carries only in-frame clones and drops some. The table lists more than 75,000 clones, 70% to 90% of them singletons. The CDR3 contains 12 residues. In germline, CDR1 is GTSNPN, CDR2 SVGIG (reference sequence). The V and J ends lost 2 bases and 4 bases respectively, with 8 bases between them. The specimen was CD4+ or CD8+ T cells sorted from blood, collected in a trial of the OX40 agonist ivuxolimab. The receptor comes from an adult with an advanced solid tumor such as melanoma, head and neck, liver or kidney cancer. This chain joins TRBV30 and TRBJ1-2; D remains unclear. CDR3 sequence (DNA): TGTGCCTGGAGTACTAGGACCTATGGCTACACCTTC. This codes for CAWSTRTYGYTF.